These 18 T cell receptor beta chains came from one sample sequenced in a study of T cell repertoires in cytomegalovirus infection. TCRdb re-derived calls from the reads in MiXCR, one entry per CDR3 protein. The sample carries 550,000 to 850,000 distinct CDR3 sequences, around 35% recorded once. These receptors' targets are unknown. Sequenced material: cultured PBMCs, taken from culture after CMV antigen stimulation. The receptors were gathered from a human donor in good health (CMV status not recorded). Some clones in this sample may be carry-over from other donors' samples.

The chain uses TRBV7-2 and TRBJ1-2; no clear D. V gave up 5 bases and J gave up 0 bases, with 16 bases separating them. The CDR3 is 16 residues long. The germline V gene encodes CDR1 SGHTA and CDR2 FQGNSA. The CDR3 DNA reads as TGTGCCAGCAGCGTACTCGGGGATTTTACTAACTATGGCTACACCTTC. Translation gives CASSVLGDFTNYGYTF.

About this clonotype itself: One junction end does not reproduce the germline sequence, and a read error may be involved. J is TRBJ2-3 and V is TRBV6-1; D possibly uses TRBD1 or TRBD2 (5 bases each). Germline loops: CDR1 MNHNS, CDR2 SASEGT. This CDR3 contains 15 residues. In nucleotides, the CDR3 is TGTGCCAGCCATGCCTTTGGGGGAGCAAGGGATACGCGGTATTTT. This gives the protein CASHAFGGARDTRYF.

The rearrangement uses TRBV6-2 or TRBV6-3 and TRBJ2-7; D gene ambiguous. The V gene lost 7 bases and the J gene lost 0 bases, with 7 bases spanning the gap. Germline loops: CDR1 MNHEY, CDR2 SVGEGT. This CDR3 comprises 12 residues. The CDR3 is CASKTGSYEQYF. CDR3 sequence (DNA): TGTGCCAGCAAGACGGGCTCCTACGAGCAGTACTTC.

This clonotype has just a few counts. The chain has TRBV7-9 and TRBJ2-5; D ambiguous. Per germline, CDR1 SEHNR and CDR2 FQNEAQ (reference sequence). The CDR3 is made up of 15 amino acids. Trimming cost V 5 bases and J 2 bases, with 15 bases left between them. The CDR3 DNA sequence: TGTGCCAGCAGCCATTCCGGCTACTCTCAAGAGACCCAGTACTTC. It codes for CASSHSGYSQETQYF.

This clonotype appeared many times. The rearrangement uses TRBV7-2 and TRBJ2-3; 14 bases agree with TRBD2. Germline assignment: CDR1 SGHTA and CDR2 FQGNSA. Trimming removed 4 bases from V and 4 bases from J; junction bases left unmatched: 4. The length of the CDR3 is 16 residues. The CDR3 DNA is TGTGCCAGCAGCTCCCGACTAGCGGGAGGGTCAGATACGCAGTATTTT. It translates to CASSSRLAGGSDTQYF.

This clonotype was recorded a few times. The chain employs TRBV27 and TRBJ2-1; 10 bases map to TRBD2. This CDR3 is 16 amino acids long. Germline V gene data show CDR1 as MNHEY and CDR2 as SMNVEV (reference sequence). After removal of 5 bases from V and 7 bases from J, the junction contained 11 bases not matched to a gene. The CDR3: CASSVGRLAGLNEQFF. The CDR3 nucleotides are TGTGCCAGCAGTGTAGGCCGACTAGCGGGTCTGAATGAGCAGTTCTTC.

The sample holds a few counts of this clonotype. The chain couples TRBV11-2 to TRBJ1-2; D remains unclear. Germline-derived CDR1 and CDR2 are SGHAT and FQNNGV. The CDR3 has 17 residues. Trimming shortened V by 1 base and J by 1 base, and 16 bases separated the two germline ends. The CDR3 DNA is TGTGCCAGCAGCTTAGCTTCTTCACAGTGGAGTAACTATGGCTACACCTTC. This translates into CASSLASSQWSNYGYTF.

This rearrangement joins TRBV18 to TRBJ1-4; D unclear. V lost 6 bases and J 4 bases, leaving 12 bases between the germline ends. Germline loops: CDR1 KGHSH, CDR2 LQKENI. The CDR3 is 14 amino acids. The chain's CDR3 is CASSLRQNNEKLFF. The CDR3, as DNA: TGTGCCAGCTCGTTAAGGCAGAATAATGAAAAACTGTTTTTT.

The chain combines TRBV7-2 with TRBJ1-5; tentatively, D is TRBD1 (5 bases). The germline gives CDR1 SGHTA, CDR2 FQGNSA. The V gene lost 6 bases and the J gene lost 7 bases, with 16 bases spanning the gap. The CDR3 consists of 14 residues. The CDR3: CASSPPGGSQPQHF. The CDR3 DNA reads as TGTGCCAGCAGTCCACCGGGGGGTTCGCAGCCCCAGCATTTT.

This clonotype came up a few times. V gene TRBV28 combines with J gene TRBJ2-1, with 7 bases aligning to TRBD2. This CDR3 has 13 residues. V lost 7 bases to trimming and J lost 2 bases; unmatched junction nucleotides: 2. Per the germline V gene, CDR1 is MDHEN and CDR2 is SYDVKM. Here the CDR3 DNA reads TGTGCCAGCACTAGCGGCGCCTACAATGAGCAGTTCTTC. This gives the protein CASTSGAYNEQFF.

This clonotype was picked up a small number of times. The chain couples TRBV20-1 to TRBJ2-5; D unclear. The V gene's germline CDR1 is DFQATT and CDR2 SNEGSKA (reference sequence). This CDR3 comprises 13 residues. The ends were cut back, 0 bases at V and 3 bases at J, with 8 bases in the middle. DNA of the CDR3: TGCAGTGCTAGAGATCTAGGAAAAGAGACCCAGTACTTC. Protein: CSARDLGKETQYF.

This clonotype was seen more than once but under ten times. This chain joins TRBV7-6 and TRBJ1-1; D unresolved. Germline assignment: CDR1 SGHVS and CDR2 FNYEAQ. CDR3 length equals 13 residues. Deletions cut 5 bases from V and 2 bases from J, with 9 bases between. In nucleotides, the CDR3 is TGTGCCAGCAGCCGATACAGTAACACTGAAGCTTTCTTT. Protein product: CASSRYSNTEAFF.

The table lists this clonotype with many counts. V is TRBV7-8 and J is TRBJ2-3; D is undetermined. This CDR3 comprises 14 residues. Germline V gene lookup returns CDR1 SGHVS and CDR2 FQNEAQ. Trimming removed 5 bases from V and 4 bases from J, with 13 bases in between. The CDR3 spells CASSQLNSADTQYF. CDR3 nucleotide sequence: TGTGCCAGCAGCCAACTCAACAGCGCAGATACGCAGTATTTT. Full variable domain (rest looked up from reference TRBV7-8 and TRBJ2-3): GAGVSQSPRYKVAKRGQDVALRCDPISGHVSLFWYQQALGQGPEFLTYFQNEAQLDKSGLPSDRFFAERPEGSVSTLKIQRTQQEDSAVYLCASSQLNSADTQYFGPGTRLTVL.

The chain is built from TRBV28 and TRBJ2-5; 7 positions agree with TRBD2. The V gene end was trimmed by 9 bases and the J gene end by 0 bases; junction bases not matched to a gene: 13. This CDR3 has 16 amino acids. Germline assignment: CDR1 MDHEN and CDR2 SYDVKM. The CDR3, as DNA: TGTGCCAGTCACCGGGGGGACCCAACGTACCAAGAGACCCAGTACTTC. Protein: CASHRGDPTYQETQYF.

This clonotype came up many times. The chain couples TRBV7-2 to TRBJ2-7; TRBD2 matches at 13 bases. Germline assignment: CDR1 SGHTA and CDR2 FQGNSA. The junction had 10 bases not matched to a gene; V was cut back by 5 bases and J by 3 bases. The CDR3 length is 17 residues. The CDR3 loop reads CASSRSWTSGSLYEQYF. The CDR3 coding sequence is TGTGCCAGCAGCCGTAGTTGGACTAGCGGGAGCCTCTACGAGCAGTACTTC.

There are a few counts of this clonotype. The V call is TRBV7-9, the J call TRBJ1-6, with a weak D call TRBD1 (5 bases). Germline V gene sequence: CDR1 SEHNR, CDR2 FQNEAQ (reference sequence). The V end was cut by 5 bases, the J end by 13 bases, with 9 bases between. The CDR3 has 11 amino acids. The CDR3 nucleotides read TGTGCCAGCAGCACGACAGTCCCCCTCCACTTT. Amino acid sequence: CASSTTVPLHF.

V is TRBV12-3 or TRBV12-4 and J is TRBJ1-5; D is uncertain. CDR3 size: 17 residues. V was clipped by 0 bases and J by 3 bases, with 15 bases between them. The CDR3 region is CASSLARGGWDNQPQHF. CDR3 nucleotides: TGTGCCAGCAGTTTAGCGCGCGGAGGCTGGGACAATCAGCCCCAGCATTTT.

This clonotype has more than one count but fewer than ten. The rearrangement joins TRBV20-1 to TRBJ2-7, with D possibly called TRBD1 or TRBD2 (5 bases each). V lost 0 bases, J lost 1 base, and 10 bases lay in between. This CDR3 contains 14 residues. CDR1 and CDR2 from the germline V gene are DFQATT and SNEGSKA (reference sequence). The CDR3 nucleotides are TGCAGTGCTAGAGATCGGGGCGGATCCTACGAGCAGTACTTC. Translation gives CSARDRGGSYEQYF.